This T cell receptor beta chain was obtained from a study of shared clonotypes between healthy human individuals. As for the study in general: Donors consisted of two women and a few men between 18 and 49. Notes on the study in general: The generation probabilities recorded for non-shared clonotypes fell below those of clonotypes shared by all four donors. The study sampled only blood, and tissue repertoires likely differ.

On this clone: Its antigen is unidentified.

The length of the CDR3 is 15 residues. Germline CDR1 reads LGHNA; CDR2 reads YNFKEQ. V lost 4 bases and J 6 bases, leaving 17 bases between the germline ends. Sequencing was performed with immunoSEQ multiplex PCR; in TCRdb, only in-frame clones are kept and a portion is missing. The table shows 2.3 million or so clones, with approximately 95% occurring only once. CD4+ cells underwent separation, giving CD45RA+ naive and CD45RA-negative memory subsets. The rearrangement joins TRBV4-2 to TRBJ2-3; perhaps D is TRBD1 or TRBD2 (6 bases each). The receptor was isolated from a man younger than 35 in good health. Some clones in this sample may be carry-over from other donors' samples. Sequenced: naive CD4+ T cells from PBMCs. Stated subset: CD45RA+ positively selected. CDR3 bases: TGTGCCAGCAGCCTCAGCGGAGGGGGGCTGGATACGCAGTATTTT. It translates to CASSLSGGGLDTQYF.